Reported below is one T cell receptor (beta chain). The entry originates in a study of blood T cell repertoires in COVID-19. This CDR3 has 15 residues. The germline V gene encodes CDR1 LNHNV and CDR2 YYDKDF (reference sequence). With 5 bases clipped from V and 4 bases from J, the junction kept 6 bases outside the gene matches. The table came from immunoSEQ multiplex PCR; TCRdb's copy has only in-frame clones and leaves some out. The repertoire includes 190,000 or so clones, about 87% of them detected once, and approximately 6% sits in the top ten. The chain couples TRBV15 to TRBJ1-3, with 9 positions matching TRBD1. The TCR was taken from a man between 60 and 75 years old who had recovered from COVID-19. Specimen: peripheral blood. The CDR3 here is CATSVQGASGNTIYF. The CDR3 DNA is TGTGCCACCAGCGTACAGGGGGCAAGCGGAAACACCATATATTTT.